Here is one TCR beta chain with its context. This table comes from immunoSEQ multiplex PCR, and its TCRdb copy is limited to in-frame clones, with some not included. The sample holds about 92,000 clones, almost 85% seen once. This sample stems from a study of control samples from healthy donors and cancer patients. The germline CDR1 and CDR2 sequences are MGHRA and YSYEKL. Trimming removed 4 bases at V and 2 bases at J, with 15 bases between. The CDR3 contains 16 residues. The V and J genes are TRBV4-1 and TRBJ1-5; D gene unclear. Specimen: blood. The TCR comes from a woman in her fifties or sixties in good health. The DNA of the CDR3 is TGCGCCAGCAGCCCAAGGATCGGCTCCGGCAATCAGCCCCAGCATTTT. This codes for CASSPRIGSGNQPQHF.